This TCR beta chain was recovered during a study of T cells in Graves' hyperthyroidism and ophthalmopathy. Study-level results: Patients with ophthalmopathy were separated from those with stable hyperthyroidism by a 13 V-J model.

The study enrolled patients aged 18 to 65 with newly diagnosed hyperthyroidism of under 2 months' duration. A patient was excluded if there was uncontrolled infection, other autoimmune disease, pregnancy or lactation. RNA transcripts were the template for amplifying TCR beta CDR3 regions. A set of HTBI primers served as the primers for a first-round RT-PCR of the TCR CDR3. From the multiplex PCR reads, TCRdb called clonotypes with MiXCR, one entry per CDR3 protein. The sample has 450,000 to 650,000 distinct CDR3 sequences, around 21% seen once; the top ten hold about 30%. The sample holds a few counts of this clonotype. Its target is not known. The CDR3 length is 12 residues. Germline V gene lookup returns CDR1 SEHNR and CDR2 FQNEAQ (reference sequence). Trimming took 5 bases from V and 7 from J, leaving 11 bases between them.

The chain has TRBV7-9 and TRBJ1-1; no definite D call. The sample was blood. The clonotype comes from a man younger than 35 with Graves' hyperthyroidism. The CDR3 DNA is TGTGCCAGCAGCGCCCGACCAGGTGAAGCTTTCTTT. Encoded protein: CASSARPGEAFF.